A selection of T cell receptor beta chains follows, all from one sample in a study of naive and memory T cell subsets. Via MiXCR, TCRdb re-called the UMI-ligation and nested PCR reads, giving one row per CDR3 protein. The sample gives 150,000 or so distinct CDR3 sequences, roughly 23% of which show up once; about 0.11% is in the top ten. Sequencing used naive CD4+ T cells from blood. The receptors shown here come from a human donor in good health. Both conserved end residues are part of each CDR3. A D gene is named only where the DNA matches it firmly. Clone size appears in some rows only: once, few, many, or a class for an expanded clone.

clone size,J gene,D gene,V gene,CDR3 protein,CDR3 DNA
NA,TRBJ1-5,NA,TRBV24-1,CATSDGAQPQHF,TGTGCCACCAGTGATGGAGCTCAGCCCCAGCATTTT
few,TRBJ1-4,NA,TRBV4-1,CASSQDRWQPATNEKLFF,TGCGCCAGCAGCCAAGATAGGTGGCAGCCTGCAACTAATGAAAAACTGTTTTTT
few,TRBJ2-7,TRBD2,TRBV7-8,CASSLGPPGTSVHIEQYF,TGTGCCAGCAGCTTAGGTCCCCCCGGGACTAGCGTACACATCGAGCAGTACTTC
NA,TRBJ1-2,NA,TRBV19,CATSDSRGYGYTF,TGTGCCACCAGTGACTCCCGAGGCTATGGCTACACCTTC
many,TRBJ2-1,NA,TRBV13,CASSATGPSSYNEQFF,TGTGCCAGCAGCGCGACAGGCCCTAGCTCCTACAATGAGCAGTTCTTC
few,TRBJ2-2,NA,TRBV10-3,CAISDNTGELFF,TGTGCCATCAGTGACAACACCGGGGAGCTGTTTTTT
many,TRBJ2-3,NA,TRBV12-3/TRBV12-4,CASSLTQLRVDTQYF,TGTGCCAGCAGTTTAACACAGCTTCGGGTTGATACGCAGTATTTT
few,TRBJ2-3,NA,TRBV20-1,CSARDESTDTQYF,TGCAGTGCTAGAGATGAGAGCACAGATACGCAGTATTTT
NA,TRBJ2-3,TRBD2,TRBV12-3/TRBV12-4,CASLLGGGSTDTQYF,TGTGCCAGCCTCCTGGGGGGGGGGAGCACAGATACGCAGTATTTT
few,TRBJ2-3,TRBD2,TRBV28,CASSLAGGWATQYF,TGTGCCAGCAGTCTAGCGGGAGGATGGGCCACGCAGTATTTT
NA,TRBJ2-1,TRBD2,TRBV27,CASSRGRAVNNEQFF,TGTGCCAGCAGTCGAGGGAGGGCAGTAAACAATGAGCAGTTCTTC
NA,TRBJ1-5,NA,TRBV20-1,CSAKDSRSGQPQHF,TGCAGTGCTAAAGACAGTCGGAGTGGGCAGCCCCAGCATTTT
NA,TRBJ2-5,TRBD2,TRBV3-1,CASSQDGLAGVEETQYF,TGTGCCAGCAGCCAAGATGGGCTAGCGGGAGTAGAAGAGACCCAGTACTTC
many,TRBJ2-2,TRBD2,TRBV12-3/TRBV12-4,CASRPSGPTGELFF,TGTGCCAGCAGGCCTAGCGGCCCCACCGGGGAGCTGTTTTTT
NA,TRBJ2-7,NA,TRBV3-1,CASSRSGSAGEQYF,TGTGCCAGCAGCCGGAGCGGGTCGGCGGGGGAGCAGTACTTC
NA,TRBJ2-7,NA,TRBV28,CATGSPASYEQYF,TGTGCCACCGGTTCCCCCGCATCCTACGAGCAGTACTTC
many,TRBJ2-3,NA,TRBV20-1,CSAKGITDTQYF,TGCAGTGCTAAGGGAATCACAGATACGCAGTATTTT
NA,TRBJ2-2,TRBD2,TRBV7-7,CASSLREGAGELFF,TGTGCCAGCAGTCTTCGGGAGGGGGCCGGGGAGCTGTTTTTT
NA,TRBJ1-1,NA,TRBV18,CASSPRQLNTEAFF,TGTGCCAGCTCACCAAGGCAGTTGAACACTGAAGCTTTCTTT
NA,TRBJ1-5,NA,TRBV20-1,CSARPTGIGNQPQHF,TGCAGTGCTAGGCCCACAGGGATTGGCAATCAGCCCCAGCATTTT
few,TRBJ2-7,TRBD1,TRBV5-5,CASSLVGTVLSYEQYF,TGTGCCAGCAGCCTAGTGGGGACAGTCCTTTCCTACGAGCAGTACTTC
many,TRBJ1-1,NA,TRBV7-8,CASSLGLGSEAFF,TGTGCCAGCAGCTTAGGACTGGGGAGTGAAGCTTTCTTT
NA,TRBJ2-7,NA,TRBV4-1,CASSQVAFRGYEQYF,TGCGCCAGCAGCCAGGTGGCTTTCCGGGGCTACGAGCAGTACTTC
NA,TRBJ2-3,NA,TRBV7-2,CASSLARGFTDTQYF,TGTGCCAGCAGCTTAGCGCGCGGGTTCACAGATACGCAGTATTTT
NA,TRBJ2-7,TRBD1,TRBV28,CASSSTGWARGQYF,TGTGCCAGCAGTTCGACAGGGTGGGCTCGGGGGCAGTACTTC
NA,TRBJ2-1,NA,TRBV7-9,CASSLAPLSPSNEQFF,TGTGCCAGCAGCTTAGCGCCTTTGTCACCGAGCAATGAGCAGTTCTTC
many,TRBJ2-3,NA,TRBV9,CASSVGPPGRDTQYF,TGTGCCAGCAGCGTAGGCCCCCCTGGTCGGGATACGCAGTATTTT
few,TRBJ2-3,TRBD2,TRBV15,CATSGLQRGSTDTQYF,TGTGCCACCAGCGGACTTCAGCGGGGTAGCACAGATACGCAGTATTTT
NA,TRBJ2-3,NA,TRBV21-1,CASNKGSSAGGGDTQYF,TGTGCCAGCAACAAAGGATCCAGCGCGGGAGGCGGAGATACGCAGTATTTT
NA,TRBJ2-7,NA,TRBV12-3/TRBV12-4,CASSPRQGGTHEQYF,TGTGCCAGCAGTCCCCGGCAGGGAGGAACCCACGAGCAGTACTTC
NA,TRBJ2-1,TRBD2,TRBV7-9,CASSSRLAGDEQFF,TGTGCCAGCAGCTCCCGACTAGCGGGAGATGAGCAGTTCTTC
few,TRBJ1-2,NA,TRBV29-1,CSVEVPYGYTF,TGCAGCGTTGAAGTACCATATGGCTACACCTTC
NA,TRBJ1-6,NA,TRBV6-5,CASNPRGISYNSPLHF,TGTGCCAGCAACCCCCGGGGAATCTCCTATAATTCACCCCTCCACTTT
few,TRBJ2-2,NA,TRBV12-3/TRBV12-4,CASSLGLYTGELFF,TGTGCCAGCAGCTTAGGGCTCTACACCGGGGAGCTGTTTTTT
many,TRBJ2-1,NA,TRBV28,CASRSDSYNEQFF,TGTGCCAGCAGAAGCGACTCCTACAATGAGCAGTTCTTC
few,TRBJ1-2,NA,TRBV7-8,CASSSFAGYGYTF,TGTGCCAGCAGCTCGTTCGCCGGCTATGGCTACACCTTC
many,TRBJ2-2,NA,TRBV6-5,CASSYRLNGELFF,TGTGCCAGCAGTTACCGTCTGAACGGGGAGCTGTTTTTT
few,TRBJ2-1,TRBD2,TRBV7-2,CASSLAQAGGPGNEQFF,TGTGCCAGCAGCTTAGCGCAGGCGGGAGGGCCTGGTAATGAGCAGTTCTTC
NA,TRBJ1-4,NA,TRBV6-5,CASRWTLGEKLFF,TGTGCCAGCAGATGGACTTTAGGGGAAAAACTGTTTTTT
few,TRBJ1-2,NA,TRBV7-2,CASSQGVGANYGYTF,TGTGCCAGCAGCCAGGGTGTAGGAGCTAACTATGGCTACACCTTC
few,TRBJ2-2,NA,TRBV6-2/TRBV6-3,CASESRPNTGELFF,TGTGCCAGCGAATCCAGACCGAACACCGGGGAGCTGTTTTTT
many,TRBJ2-1,NA,TRBV30,CAWSSPGRPYNEQFF,TGTGCCTGGAGTTCTCCGGGACGCCCCTACAATGAGCAGTTCTTC
few,TRBJ2-7,TRBD1,TRBV29-1,CSVRHPGGPFEQYF,TGCAGCGTCCGCCACCCAGGGGGCCCCTTCGAGCAGTACTTC
NA,TRBJ1-1,TRBD1,TRBV2,CASTYRDRGTEAFF,TGTGCCAGCACGTACAGGGACAGGGGAACTGAAGCTTTCTTT
many,TRBJ2-4,NA,TRBV15,CATSREGSKNIQYF,TGTGCCACCAGCAGAGAGGGATCCAAAAACATTCAGTACTTC
few,TRBJ1-2,NA,TRBV6-5,CASSPRTEIYGYTF,TGTGCCAGCAGCCCAAGGACGGAAATCTATGGCTACACCTTC